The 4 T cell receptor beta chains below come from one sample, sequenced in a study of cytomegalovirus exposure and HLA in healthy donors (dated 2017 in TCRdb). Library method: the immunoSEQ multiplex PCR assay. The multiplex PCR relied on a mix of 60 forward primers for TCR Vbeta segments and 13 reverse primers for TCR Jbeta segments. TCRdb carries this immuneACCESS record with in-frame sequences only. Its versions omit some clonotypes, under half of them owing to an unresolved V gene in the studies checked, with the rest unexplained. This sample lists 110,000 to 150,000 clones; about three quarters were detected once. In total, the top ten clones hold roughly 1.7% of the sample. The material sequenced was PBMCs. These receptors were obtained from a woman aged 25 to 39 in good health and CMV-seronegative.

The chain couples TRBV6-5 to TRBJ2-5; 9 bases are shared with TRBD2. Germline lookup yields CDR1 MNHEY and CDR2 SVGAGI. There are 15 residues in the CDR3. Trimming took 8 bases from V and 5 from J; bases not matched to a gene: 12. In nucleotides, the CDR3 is TGTGCCAGCGGGTTTGGCGGGGGGGCAGGGGAGACCCAGTACTTC. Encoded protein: CASGFGGGAGETQYF.

The CDR3: CASHSSGTWYF. The CDR3 DNA follows: TGTGCCAGCCACTCTAGCGGGACATGGTACTTC. The chain employs TRBV28 and TRBJ2-7, with 9 bases lining up with TRBD2. J gave up 12 bases and V 8 bases, and 8 bases lay outside the gene matches. The germline CDR1 and CDR2 sequences are MDHEN and SYDVKM. The CDR3 loop spans 11 amino acids.

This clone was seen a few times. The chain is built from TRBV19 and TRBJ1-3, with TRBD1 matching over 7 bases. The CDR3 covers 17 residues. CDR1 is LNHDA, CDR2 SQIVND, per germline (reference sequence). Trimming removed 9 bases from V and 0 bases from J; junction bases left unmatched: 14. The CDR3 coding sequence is TGTGCCAGCGAGGTTGGGGCAGGGGGATACTCTGGAAACACCATATATTTT. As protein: CASEVGAGGYSGNTIYF.

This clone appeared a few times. CDR3 sequence reads: CAWSVARRTSQGTQYF. The CDR3 DNA follows: TGTGCCTGGAGTGTAGCGAGGCGAACATCCCAGGGGACCCAGTACTTC. The chain links TRBV30 to TRBJ2-5; D is perhaps TRBD1 (5 bases). Per germline, CDR1 GTSNPN and CDR2 SVGIG (reference sequence). V lost 0 bases and J lost 7, with 21 bases in between. The CDR3 totals 16 residues.